The sequence of this TCR beta chain was determined in a study of blood T cells in healthy people across ages. It was with a sample-barcoded 5' primer and a J-beta primer mix that a second PCR of about 7 to 12 cycles was run. TCRdb reprocessed the 5' RACE reads via MiXCR and lists one record per CDR3 protein. This sample yields 1.5 million to 2 million distinct CDR3 sequences, of which around 40% are seen a single time; under 25% belongs to the top ten. Each sample yielded at least 5.5 micrograms of PBMC total RNA. This CDR3 contains 11 residues. The germline V gene encodes CDR1 DFQATT and CDR2 SNEGSKA (reference sequence).

V gene TRBV20-1 combines with J gene TRBJ1-1; perhaps TRBD1 as D (5 bases). This sequence originates from a human donor in good health. The specimen sequenced was blood. CDR3 residues: CRVRGDTEAFF. CDR3 nucleotides: TGCAGGGTTAGAGGGGACACTGAAGCTTTCTTT.